This T cell receptor (beta chain) is from a study of blood T cell repertoires in COVID-19 (dated by TCRdb to 2019 to 2021). A note on the overall study: Collaborator samples came from the United States, Italy and Spain and covered acute and convalescent phases of COVID-19. The prospective study material was composed of cDNA or gDNA derived from T cells, B-cell-depleted T cells, or PBMCs. Subjects who had been exposed to COVID-19, were actively infected with it, or had recovered from it provided the deeply sampled blood TCRbeta repertoires that made up the dataset. A freely available public database, intended as a resource for researchers studying the immune response to SARS-CoV-2, is where the repertoires were released. The samples were drawn from two sources: the first 160 participants of the ongoing ImmuneRACE study, and fewer than 1,500 subjects contributed by 6 global collaborators. Sample metadata almost always included a de-identified subject ID, COVID-19 status, age in years and sex. HLA class I and class II types, where available, came from metadata supplied by the sample provider rather than from assay-based typing.

Reading the germline V gene gives CDR1 KGHSH and CDR2 LQKENI. Its CDR3 holds 13 amino acids, cysteine through phenylalanine. The DNA shown is the 39-base CDR3, in frame from base 1. Relative to germline, V is 5 bases shorter and J is 5 bases shorter, with 10 bases between their ends. The immunoSEQ Assay, a bias-controlled multiplex PCR, was used to amplify TCRbeta CDR3 regions from genomic DNA. On the study's bioinformatics: Nucleated cell counts per sample were estimated from amplification of reference gene primers within the assay. Sequence reads were collapsed and filtered to measure the absolute abundance of every unique TCRbeta CDR3 rearrangement. Productive Simpson clonality was computed per sample as the square root of Simpson's diversity index over productive rearrangements. The table comes from immuneACCESS by way of TCRdb, which keeps in-frame sequences with V and J called. Part of the clones is missing from these tables; in studies checked, under half for an unresolved V gene and the rest for unknown reasons. V and J calls and clone size are those listed in that table; D and trimming were worked out from the DNA. Across this sample there are some 96,000 clones, with roughly nine tenths seen only once. The ten largest make up about 1.7% of the sample.

The research as a whole found: The quantity of clinical and demographic metadata differed by source and by participant and was supplied without curation.

Collaborating institutions collected whole blood in K2EDTA tubes following their own protocols. For TCRbeta analysis, collaborators shipped samples as frozen whole blood, isolated PBMCs, or DNA extracted from either of those sample types. This clone has just one count. Its antigen remains unidentified. Per-base quality was not reported, and no clone a single base away is much larger than it. The clonotype originates from a man in his 60s with acute or convalescent COVID-19. The V gene is TRBV18 and the J gene is TRBJ1-5, with no confident D gene call. Sequences were obtained from peripheral blood. The CDR3 amino acid sequence is: CASSAGGDQPQHF. In nucleotide form, the sequence is TGTGCCAGCTCAGCTGGCGGTGATCAGCCCCAGCATTTT. Outside the CDR3, residues come from the reference TRBV18 and TRBJ1-5 proteins, so the full variable domain is: NAGVMQNPRHLVRRRGQEARLRCSPMKGHSHVYWYRQLPEEGLKFMVYLQKENIIDESGMPKERFSAEFPKEGPSILRIQQVVRGDSAAYFCASSAGGDQPQHFGDGTRLSIL.